The 15 T cell receptor beta chains below come from one sample, sequenced in a study of vaccination and CD4 T cells after COVID-19. Their antigens are not known. Treatment in this sample: roughly 11-day PBMC culture with coronavirus spike peptide pools or control peptides (ViraFEST assay). Cultured CD4+ T cells had their DNA profiled by the Oncomine TCR Beta short-read assay. TCRdb re-derived calls from the PCR reads in MiXCR, one entry per CDR3 protein. The data show 25,000 to 30,000 distinct CDR3 sequences, about 60% seen once. The source material was CD4+ T cells from blood, cultured in vitro, sampled after SARS-CoV-2 vaccination. These receptor sequences come from a human donor who received a COVID-19 vaccine.

With regard to this clonotype: A read error may account for a junction end that differs from germline. The chain joins TRBV5-3 to TRBJ2-1; weak D call: TRBD1 (5 bases). TRBV5-3 is an ORF, and what it does is uncertain. The CDR3 sequence is 15 residues long. This chain's CDR3 is CASSLAGAPYNEQFF. Here the CDR3 DNA reads TGTGCCAGCAGCTTGGCTGGGGCCCCCTACAATGAGCAGTTCTTC.

This clonotype was counted a single time. The chain combines TRBV6-1 with TRBJ1-5, with 10 bases fitting TRBD1. The CDR3 spans 14 residues. V was clipped by 11 bases and J by 6 bases; unmatched bases: 10. CDR1 MNHNS and CDR2 SASEGT come from the germline V gene. The CDR3 DNA follows: TGTGCCGCCCGAGACAGGGGGCTGTTTCAGCCCCAGCATTTT. It is translated as CAARDRGLFQPQHF.

In nucleotides, the CDR3 is TGCAGTGTCATACAGGGGAACTATGGCTACACCTTC. It encodes CSVIQGNYGYTF. This rearrangement joins TRBV20-1 to TRBJ1-2; TRBD1 matches at 7 bases. The V gene's germline CDR1 is DFQATT and CDR2 SNEGSKA (reference sequence). The CDR3 totals 12 residues. The junction had 4 bases not matched to a gene; V was cut back by 7 bases and J by 2 bases.

This clonotype appeared a few times. This chain uses TRBV2 with TRBJ2-1, with 10 bases lining up with TRBD2. Germline CDR1 and CDR2: SNHLY and FYNNEI. The V and J ends lost 9 bases and 1 base, in that order; junction bases with no gene match: 3. The CDR3 runs 14 residues. The chain's CDR3 is CASRAGGSYNEQFF. The CDR3 DNA sequence: TGTGCCAGTCGAGCGGGGGGGTCCTACAATGAGCAGTTCTTC.

The chain has TRBV6-2 or TRBV6-3 and TRBJ1-6, with 7 bases aligning to TRBD1. Trimming took 7 bases from V and 1 from J; bases not matched to a gene: 7. The CDR3 has 16 residues. CDR1 is MNHEY and CDR2 is SVGEGT in the germline V gene. DNA for the CDR3: TGTGCCAGCAATCCCCAGGGGGGATCCTATAATTCACCCCTCCACTTT. It specifies CASNPQGGSYNSPLHF.

This rearrangement joins TRBV20-1 to TRBJ2-5; the D gene is possibly TRBD1 (5 bases). The CDR3 is 13 residues long. V was shortened by 6 bases and J by 4 bases, with 15 bases between the two germline ends. Germline-derived CDR1 and CDR2 are DFQATT and SNEGSKA (reference sequence). In DNA form, the CDR3 reads TGCAGTGCATTACAGGTTAATGGAGAGACCCAGTACTTC. Encoded protein: CSALQVNGETQYF.

This clonotype was observed once. This chain connects TRBV11-2 to TRBJ2-3, with 8 bases fitting TRBD1. Losses at the gene ends were 0 bases for V and 1 base for J; bases not matched to a gene: 3. The CDR3 loop spans 16 amino acids. Germline V CDR1 and CDR2: SGHAT, FQNNGV. CDR3 region: CASSLDLQGGTDTQYF. The CDR3 nucleotides read TGTGCCAGCAGCTTAGATTTACAGGGGGGCACAGATACGCAGTATTTT. The complete variable domain, with remaining parts taken from reference TRBV11-2 and TRBJ2-3, reads EAGVAQSPRYKIIEKRQSVAFWCNPISGHATLYWYQQILGQGPKLLIQFQNNGVVDDSQLPKDRFSAERLKGVDSTLKIQPAKLEDSAVYLCASSLDLQGGTDTQYFGPGTRLTVL.

The rearrangement uses TRBV7-2 and TRBJ1-2; D ambiguous. CDR3 length: 13 residues. Trimming stripped 1 base from V and 7 bases from J, with 10 bases between. Germline V gene lookup returns CDR1 SGHTA and CDR2 FQGNSA. The CDR3 DNA sequence: TGTGCCAGCAGCTTAGAATTTGTGGGTGGCTACACCTTC. It codes for CASSLEFVGGYTF.

CDR3: CASSERGYEQYF. CDR3 sequence (DNA): TGTGCCAGCAGTGAAAGGGGTTACGAGCAGTACTTC. The chain carries TRBV6-1 and TRBJ2-7; possible D gene TRBD1, 5 bases. The V end lost 2 bases, the J end lost 4 bases, and 6 bases lay between the germline ends. This CDR3 region has 12 residues. CDR1 is MNHNS and CDR2 is SASEGT in the germline V gene.

The chain combines TRBV29-1 with TRBJ1-2, with 11 nucleotides matching TRBD1. V trimming: 5 bases; J trimming: 3 bases; junction bases outside the gene matches: 5. Germline CDR1 SQVTM, CDR2 ANQGSEA. The CDR3 extends over 14 amino acids. The CDR3 DNA is TGCAGCGTTAACCGGGACAGGGGGGACTATGGCTACACCTTC. It specifies CSVNRDRGDYGYTF. Combining the CDR3 with reference TRBV29-1 and TRBJ1-2 gives the whole variable domain SAVISQKPSRDICQRGTSLTIQCQVDSQVTMMFWYRQQPGQSLTLIATANQGSEATYESGFVIDKFPISRPNLTFSTLTVSNMSPEDSSIYLCSVNRDRGDYGYTFGSGTRLTVV.

The CDR3 protein is CASSYEGSRLTEAFF. For the CDR3, the DNA is TGTGCCAGCAGTTACGAGGGGTCCAGACTCACTGAAGCTTTCTTT. This chain links TRBV12-3 or TRBV12-4 with TRBJ1-1, with a possible D match to TRBD1 (5 bases). V lost 4 bases to trimming and J lost 4 bases, with 16 bases between them. The CDR3 spans 15 residues.

The sample holds a few counts of this clonotype. The chain combines TRBV20-1 with TRBJ1-1; D is possibly TRBD1 (5 bases). There are 15 residues in the CDR3. Germline assignment: CDR1 DFQATT and CDR2 SNEGSKA (reference sequence). The germline V and J ends were trimmed by 3 bases and 4 bases, with 18 bases remaining between them. The CDR3 here is CSARAGTAAGTEAFF. The CDR3 region has the DNA TGCAGTGCTAGGGCCGGGACGGCCGCGGGCACTGAAGCTTTCTTT.

The rearrangement links TRBV29-1 to TRBJ2-7; D is perhaps TRBD1 (5 bases). Trimming cost V 2 bases and J 2 bases, with 10 bases left between them. CDR3 length: 13 amino acids. Germline V gene data show CDR1 as SQVTM and CDR2 as ANQGSEA. CDR3 region: CSVEIQGTYEQYF. The CDR3 DNA is TGCAGCGTTGAAATTCAGGGAACCTACGAGCAGTACTTC.

The rearrangement joins TRBV12-5 to TRBJ1-2, with D perhaps TRBD1 (5 bases). Germline CDR1 and CDR2: LGHNT and FRNRAP. V lost 0 bases and J lost 10, with 12 bases in between. The CDR3 is 13 amino acids. As DNA, the CDR3 is TGTGCTAGTGGTTTGGTACTTGGGGGTAACTACACCTTC. Translated, it gives CASGLVLGGNYTF.

V usage is TRBV6-5 and J usage is TRBJ2-2; tentatively, D is TRBD1 or TRBD2 (6 bases each). The CDR3 is 17 amino acids. V was cut by 4 bases and J by 1 base, with 16 bases left in between. Germline assignment: CDR1 MNHEY and CDR2 SVGAGI. CDR3 sequence: CASSSVGGQGNTGELFF. For the CDR3, the DNA is TGTGCCAGCAGTTCTGTAGGGGGGCAGGGGAACACCGGGGAGCTGTTTTTT.